The sequence of this T cell receptor beta chain was determined in a study of blood T cell repertoires in COVID-19. The CDR3 sequence is 13 residues long. The ends were cut back, 3 bases at V and 6 bases at J, with 11 bases in the middle. In its sample, this clone was seen once. Original processing methods: Amplification with reference gene primers provided the estimates of nucleated cell counts. TCRdb keeps only in-frame clones here, not all; method: immunoSEQ multiplex PCR. D and trimming come from the DNA, and the V and J calls and clone size come from that table. The table lists fewer than 450,000 clones, approximately 88% of them singletons.

The sample comprised PBMCs or T cells enriched from blood (not recorded which). The source of this sequence is a woman between 35 and 50 years old with acute COVID-19. The V and J genes are TRBV12-3 or TRBV12-4 and TRBJ2-5, with a weak D call TRBD1 (5 bases). CDR3 in amino acids: CASSFSREQTQYF. The DNA for the CDR3 is TGTGCCAGCAGTTTTAGCAGGGAACAGACCCAGTACTTC.